This record covers a single TCR beta chain. No antigen is known for it. The record has no base qualities; no much larger clone is one base away. The method was the immunoSEQ multiplex PCR assay. The multiplex PCR relied on a mix of 60 forward primers for TCR Vbeta segments and 13 reverse primers for TCR Jbeta segments. Amplification of the CDR3 region of rearranged TCR beta genes was performed with a multiplex PCR assay on genomic DNA. On the Illumina HiSeq System, the amplified TCR beta libraries were sequenced as 87-base-pair reads. The published analysis was carried out like this. Across the 670 or so repertoires, a later analysis counted approximately 75 million unique TCR beta chains, around 11 million of which were shared by at least two donors. A nearest-neighbor algorithm error-corrected the raw reads and collapsed the reads into unique sequences, merging closely related sequences to remove PCR and sequencing errors. V, D and J gene segments were assigned by aligning CDR3 sequences to IMGT reference sequences. Each retained sequence needed at least a six-nucleotide match to both a V gene segment and a J gene segment. A rearrangement counted as productive if the CDR3 had no stop codons and remained in frame with V and J, and every other rearrangement counted as non-productive. CDR3 was defined by IMGT convention, running from the second conserved V-encoded cysteine to the conserved J-encoded phenylalanine. The earlier analysis of some 600 of the donors excluded sequences that lacked an unambiguous match to a single V gene segment. An earlier analysis of a few hundred of the donors classified V segments as functional when productive rearrangements were above 56.7% and as segregating when the standard deviation between donors was above 5%. A statistical classification framework was built for diagnosing cytomegalovirus status from the catalog of TCR beta chain sequences. In a later analysis, TCR nucleotide sequences were compared against IMGT/GENE-DB human TR gene sequences so that V and J genes could be assigned. In a later analysis, CDR3 sequences and most-parsimonious VDJ recombination scenarios were assigned using the TCRdist pipeline. In a later analysis, each TCR beta chain was defined by its CDR3 amino acid sequence together with its V-gene family, and reads without a unique V-gene family were excluded. As a way to deal with suspected cross-contamination and a sequencing artifact, a later analysis dropped roughly 620 nucleotide sequences that were highly shared and had low generation probability. For each public chain, a later analysis derived a clonal expansion index from normalized ranks of inferred template counts within each repertoire. In a later analysis, generation probabilities were computed using a VDJ recombination model fitted to out-of-frame rearrangements, and the results were checked against IGoR. In a later analysis, TCR-TCR, TCR-HLA and TCR-CMV co-occurrence was scored with hypergeometric tests, and a repertoire-size bias correction was applied to TCR pairs. A later analysis estimated false discovery rates by permuting HLA or CMV assignments 20 times. In a later analysis, co-occurring TCRs were grouped using DBSCAN, with TCRdist sequence similarity added in when clustering inside HLA-allele-positive subsets. Co-occurrence clustering excluded repertoires with fewer than 30,000 or more than 120,000 public chains, plus five with anomalous nucleotide sharing. Not all clones reach the TCRdb copy of this immuneACCESS table, which keeps in-frame sequences only. Checked studies attribute under half of the gap to unresolved V genes and leave the rest unexplained. V and J calls and clone size follow that table, whereas D and trimming were derived from the DNA. The sample has 90,000 to 130,000 clones on record, approximately 86% of them singletons. The ten biggest clones cover about 1.8% of the sample.

The entry originates in a study of cytomegalovirus exposure and HLA in healthy donors (dated 2017 in TCRdb). In terms of the full investigation: According to an earlier analysis of a few hundred of the donors, about 179 million T cells yielded 90 million to 130 million unique TCR beta sequences and around 280 Gb of sequence data. Roughly 300 gigabases of sequencing data and roughly 81 million unique TCR sequences made up an early release that covered fewer than 650 HLA-typed donors. The genetic ancestry cluster associated with self-reported Caucasian donors included over 65% of the roughly 400 genotyped donors. The study was designed to test whether signatures of past pathogen exposure could be identified by cataloging public T cell receptors. The study profiled the T cell repertoires of 500 to 800 subjects by immunosequencing and related them to cytomegalovirus serostatus. Along with the approximately 600-subject first cohort, a separate validation cohort of some 130 different subjects was used. To predict cytomegalovirus infection status, the study combined high-throughput TCR immunosequencing, statistical association of individual TCRs with disease status, and machine learning. A later analysis re-examined previously published TCR beta repertoires from several hundred donors and added high-resolution HLA genotyping to investigate patterns of TCR occurrence. Rather than drawing on any new phenotypic data, the later analysis identified candidate immune exposures from TCR beta sequences and the way those sequences occurred across donors. An earlier analysis of 587 of the donors used high-throughput TCR beta sequencing to judge whether each TCR beta V gene segment behaved as functional or pseudogenic. Donor age, sex, ethnicity and CMV serostatus were compiled together with the repertoire data. A later genetic analysis took genome-wide SNP genotypes for about 65% of the 666 donors and used that subset as a discovery cohort. All discovery cohort repertoires had been generated using a single sequencing platform. Both class I and class II loci were covered by HLA typing, at four-digit resolution. The number of donors typed differed by locus, with about 629-640 for A, B, C, DRB1 and DQB1, 522 for DQA1, 600 to 610 for DPA1, and 472 for DPB1. Four to six DR-DQ haplotypes were handled as single units for association and clustering, since linkage in the cohort was strong. On average, around 200,000 unique TCR beta nucleotide sequences were sequenced per donor among several hundred genotyped donors of the cohort, with roughly 18% of those sequences being non-productive.

The study at large found these results: A later genetic analysis reported fewer N-insertions in productive TCRs among donors in an Asian-associated ancestry cluster than the approximately 670-donor mean. A further reported finding was that TCR beta sequences accurately predicted the HLA-A and HLA-B alleles for most subjects in the first cohort. In a later analysis, HLA-associated TCR beta chains were found to be more clonally expanded and to have lower generation probabilities than equally common non-associated chains. A cluster of highly shared sequence variants was judged likely to represent a technical artifact of the sequencing pipeline. Strong co-occurrence of HLA alleles, especially DR and DQ, made assigning TCR associations to individual alleles difficult. In an earlier analysis of some 540 of the donors, most TCR beta V segments appeared in productive rearrangements about 87% or about 30% of the time, broadly matching IMGT annotations. For the cohort, immune exposure information was limited to CMV serostatus. The presence/absence analyses assumed that sequencing depth was roughly uniform across donors, and that assumption may not be true. The classifier was reported to diagnose cytomegalovirus status with high specificity and sensitivity in both the original cohort and the validation cohort. At a false discovery rate of 0.05, a later analysis linked 15,000 to 20,000 TCR beta sequences to specific HLA alleles. It was suggested by the authors that the approach could potentially be generalized to other disease states and immunological phenotypes. In a later analysis, the rate of TCR association differed among HLA loci, with DRB1 alleles having the most associated TCRs and HLA-C alleles having the fewest. A later analysis found that most CMV-associated TCR beta chains appeared HLA-restricted, with HLA associations seemingly driven largely by CMV exposure. An association between a missense DCLRE1C variant and V-gene and J-gene trimming of TCR beta chains was found in a later genetic analysis and replicated in an independent cohort. According to a later analysis, parvovirus B19, influenza, CMV and Epstein-Barr virus appeared linked to several top co-occurrence clusters. Because counts were too low, seventeen rarely observed V segments, including chromosome 9 orphons, were left out of the earlier analysis of some 600 of the donors. Linkage disequilibrium might explain the correlated functional status among segregating V segments, but an unknown experimental factor could not be excluded. Because some donors lacked HLA typing at each locus, the association tests relied only on the typed subset. A total of around 150 TCR beta chains were listed by the study as associated with cytomegalovirus. Across donors, most TCR sequences were observed very rarely, whereas some public TCRs were present in many individuals. Three of the identified cytomegalovirus-associated TCR beta chains were confirmed in vitro to be specific for cytomegalovirus antigens. Only TCR beta chains were sequenced in this cohort, and the absence of alpha or paired-chain data limited detectable features.

The cohort was made up of hundreds of healthy bone marrow donors. At the time of sampling, every cohort member was nominally healthy, though immune exposures that went unrecorded were likely present. The donor was CMV seronegative and belonged to the group of around 350 seronegative cohort members. Each donor provided a peripheral blood sample, and peripheral blood mononuclear cells were used for TCR beta sequencing. Genomic DNA extraction from the blood cell samples was performed with the Qiagen DNeasy Blood Extraction Kit. Sample: PBMCs. This receptor was obtained from a man in his forties in good health and CMV-seronegative.

CDR3 region: CASSFGTGYEQYF. The nucleotide sequence reads as follows: TGTGCCAGCAGTTTCGGGACAGGCTACGAGCAGTACTTC. Recombination joined TRBV6-5 with TRBJ2-7, and TRBD1 aligns with 8 junction nucleotides. From the cysteine through the phenylalanine, the CDR3 covers 13 amino acids. CDR3 DNA only is kept here, 39 bases in frame from base 1. Taken from the germline V gene, the CDR1 and CDR2 loops are MNHEY and SVGAGI. Here V drops 4 bases and J drops 3 bases, and the junction holds 2 bases not matched to any gene.